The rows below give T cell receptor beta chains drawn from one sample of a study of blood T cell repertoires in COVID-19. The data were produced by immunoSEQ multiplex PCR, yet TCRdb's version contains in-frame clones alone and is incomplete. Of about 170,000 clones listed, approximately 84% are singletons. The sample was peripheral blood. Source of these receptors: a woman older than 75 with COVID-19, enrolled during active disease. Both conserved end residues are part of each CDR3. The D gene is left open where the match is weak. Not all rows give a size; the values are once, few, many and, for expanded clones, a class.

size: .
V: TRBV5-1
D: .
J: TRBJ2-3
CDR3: CASSVVGPPDTQYF
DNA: TGCGCCAGCAGCGTGGTTGGGCCCCCAGATACGCAGTATTTT

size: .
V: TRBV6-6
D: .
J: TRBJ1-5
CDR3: CASSFNSNQPQHF
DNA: TGTGCCAGCAGTTTTAATAGCAATCAGCCCCAGCATTTT

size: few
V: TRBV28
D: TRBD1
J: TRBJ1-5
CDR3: CASSLLGTGGIQPQHF
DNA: TGTGCCAGCAGCCTTCTCGGGACAGGGGGCATTCAGCCCCAGCATTTT

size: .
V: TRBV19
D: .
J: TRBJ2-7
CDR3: CASSISISIHEQYF
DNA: TGTGCCAGTAGTATATCAATCTCTATCCACGAGCAGTACTTC

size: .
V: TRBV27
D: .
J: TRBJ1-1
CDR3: CASSLRTENTEAFF
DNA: TGTGCCAGCAGTTTACGGACAGAGAACACTGAAGCTTTCTTT

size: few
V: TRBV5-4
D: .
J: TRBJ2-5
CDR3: CASSLSGQQETQYF
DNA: TGTGCCAGCAGCTTATCTGGGCAACAAGAGACCCAGTACTTC

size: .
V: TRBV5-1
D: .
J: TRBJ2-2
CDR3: CASSLGHRNTGELFF
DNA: TGCGCCAGCAGCTTGGGACACCGGAACACCGGGGAGCTGTTTTTT

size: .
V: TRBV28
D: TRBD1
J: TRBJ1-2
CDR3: CASRGIRAGGDYGYTF
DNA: TGTGCCAGCAGAGGGATAAGGGCAGGGGGTGACTATGGCTACACCTTC

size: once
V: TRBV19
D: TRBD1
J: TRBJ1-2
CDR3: CASSISGQGIYGYTF
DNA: TGTGCCAGTAGTATCTCGGGACAGGGGATCTATGGCTACACCTTC

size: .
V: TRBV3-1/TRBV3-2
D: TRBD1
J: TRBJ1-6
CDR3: CASSQGQGSYSPLHF
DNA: TGTGCCAGCAGCCAAGGACAGGGGAGTTATTCACCCCTCCACTTT

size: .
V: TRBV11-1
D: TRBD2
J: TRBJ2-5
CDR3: CASTKDGTSGSRTQYF
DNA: TGTGCCAGCACCAAAGATGGGACTAGCGGGTCCAGGACCCAGTACTTC

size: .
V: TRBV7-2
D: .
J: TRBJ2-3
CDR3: CASSRMQVDTQYF
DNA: TGTGCCAGCAGCCGGATGCAGGTCGATACGCAGTATTTT

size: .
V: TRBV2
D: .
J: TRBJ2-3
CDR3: CASSLTDTQYF
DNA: TGTGCCAGCAGCCTCACAGATACGCAGTATTTT

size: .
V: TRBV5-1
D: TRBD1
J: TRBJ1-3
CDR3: CASTQSGGRNTIYF
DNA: TGCGCCAGCACCCAGTCAGGGGGCCGGAACACCATATATTTT

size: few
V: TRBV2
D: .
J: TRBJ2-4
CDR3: CASTREDIQYF
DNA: TGTGCCAGCACCAGGGAGGACATTCAGTACTTC

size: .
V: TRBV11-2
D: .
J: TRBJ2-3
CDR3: CASSLEPRRRADTQYF
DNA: TGTGCCAGCAGCTTAGAACCCCGGAGGAGAGCAGATACGCAGTATTTT

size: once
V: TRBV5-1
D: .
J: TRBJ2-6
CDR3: CASSLEHGANVLTF
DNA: TGCGCCAGCAGCTTGGAGCATGGGGCCAACGTCCTGACTTTC

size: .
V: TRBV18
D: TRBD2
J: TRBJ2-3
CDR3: CASSPGTNTDTQYF
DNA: TGTGCCAGCTCACCCGGGACTAACACAGATACGCAGTATTTT

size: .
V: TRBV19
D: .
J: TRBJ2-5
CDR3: CASSIGREQETQYF
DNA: TGTGCCAGTAGTATTGGCAGGGAACAAGAGACCCAGTACTTC

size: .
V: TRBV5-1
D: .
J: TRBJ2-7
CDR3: CASSPRDIRTYEQYF
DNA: TGCGCCAGCAGCCCCCGGGACATCCGAACCTACGAGCAGTACTTC

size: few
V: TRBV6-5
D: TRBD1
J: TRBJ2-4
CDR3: CASSRQGIKNIQYF
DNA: TGTGCCAGCAGTCGACAGGGGATAAAAAACATTCAGTACTTC

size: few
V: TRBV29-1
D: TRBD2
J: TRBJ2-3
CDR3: CSVYLSGRADTQYF
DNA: TGCAGCGTCTATCTGAGCGGGAGGGCAGATACGCAGTATTTT